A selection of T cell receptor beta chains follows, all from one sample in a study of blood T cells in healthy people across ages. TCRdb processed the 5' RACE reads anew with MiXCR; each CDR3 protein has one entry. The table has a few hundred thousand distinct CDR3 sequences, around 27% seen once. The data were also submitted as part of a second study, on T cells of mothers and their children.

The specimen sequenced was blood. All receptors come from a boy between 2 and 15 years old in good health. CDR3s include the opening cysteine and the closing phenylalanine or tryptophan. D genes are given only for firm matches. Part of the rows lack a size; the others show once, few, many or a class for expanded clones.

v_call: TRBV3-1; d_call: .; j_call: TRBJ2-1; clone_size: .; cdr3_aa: CASTPKARAPSYNEQFF; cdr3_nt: TGTGCCAGCACCCCAAAGGCTAGAGCCCCCTCCTACAATGAGCAGTTCTTC
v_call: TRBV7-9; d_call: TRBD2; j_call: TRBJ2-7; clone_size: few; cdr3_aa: CASSQPEKASGAYSYEQYF; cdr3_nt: TGTGCCAGCAGCCAACCCGAGAAGGCTAGCGGGGCCTACTCCTACGAGCAGTACTTC
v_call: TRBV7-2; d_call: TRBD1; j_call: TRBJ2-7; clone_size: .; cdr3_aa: CASSAHRDRFYEQYF; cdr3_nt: TGTGCCAGCAGCGCACACCGGGACAGGTTCTACGAGCAGTACTTC
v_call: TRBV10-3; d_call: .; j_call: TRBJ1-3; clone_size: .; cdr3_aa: CAISPGRARLSGNTIYF; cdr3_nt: TGTGCCATCAGTCCCGGACGGGCACGACTCTCTGGAAACACCATATATTTT
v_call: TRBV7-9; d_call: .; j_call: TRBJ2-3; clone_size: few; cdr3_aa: CASSPRSTSKDTQYF; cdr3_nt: TGTGCCAGCAGCCCCCGATCGACAAGTAAGGATACGCAGTATTTT
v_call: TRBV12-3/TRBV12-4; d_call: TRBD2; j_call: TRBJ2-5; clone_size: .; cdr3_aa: CASSPSGRQGTQYF; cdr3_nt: TGTGCCAGCAGTCCTAGCGGGAGACAAGGGACCCAGTACTTC
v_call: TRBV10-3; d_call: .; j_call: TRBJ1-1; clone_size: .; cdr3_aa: CAISYSMDTEAFF; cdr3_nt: TGTGCCATCAGCTACAGCATGGACACTGAAGCTTTCTTT
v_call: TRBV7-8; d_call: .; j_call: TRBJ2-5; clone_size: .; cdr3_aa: CASSFTERETQYF; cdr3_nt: TGTGCCAGCAGCTTTACAGAGAGAGAGACCCAGTACTTC
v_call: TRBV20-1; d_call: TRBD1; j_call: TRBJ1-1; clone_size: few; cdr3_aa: CSARPPDRGNTEAFF; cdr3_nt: TGCAGTGCTAGACCCCCCGACAGGGGGAACACTGAAGCTTTCTTT
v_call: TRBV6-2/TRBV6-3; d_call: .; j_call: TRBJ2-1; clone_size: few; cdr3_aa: CASSYSKLEQFF; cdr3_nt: TGTGCCAGCAGTTACTCGAAATTGGAGCAGTTCTTC
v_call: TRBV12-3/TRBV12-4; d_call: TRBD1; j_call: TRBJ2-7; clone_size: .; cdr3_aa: CASSLTGVEQYF; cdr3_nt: TGTGCCAGCAGCCTTACAGGGGTTGAGCAGTACTTC
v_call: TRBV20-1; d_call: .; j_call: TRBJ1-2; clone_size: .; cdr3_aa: CSARDTATNYGYTF; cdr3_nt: TGCAGTGCTAGAGATACGGCAACTAACTATGGCTACACCTTC
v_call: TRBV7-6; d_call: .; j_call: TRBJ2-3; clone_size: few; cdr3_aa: CASSRSPLVQDTQYF; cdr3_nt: TGTGCCAGCAGCAGATCCCCACTAGTTCAGGATACGCAGTATTTT
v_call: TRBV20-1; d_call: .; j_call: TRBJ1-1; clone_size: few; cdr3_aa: CSASQNTNTEAFF; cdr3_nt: TGCAGTGCTAGTCAAAATACGAACACTGAAGCTTTCTTT
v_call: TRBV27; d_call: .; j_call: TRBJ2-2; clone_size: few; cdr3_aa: CASSSLDPGELFF; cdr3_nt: TGTGCCAGCAGTTCGCTAGACCCCGGGGAGCTGTTTTTT
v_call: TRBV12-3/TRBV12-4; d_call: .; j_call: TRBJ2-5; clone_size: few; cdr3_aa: CASSLGPGRRSQETQYF; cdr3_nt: TGTGCCAGCAGTTTAGGGCCAGGCAGGAGAAGTCAAGAGACCCAGTACTTC
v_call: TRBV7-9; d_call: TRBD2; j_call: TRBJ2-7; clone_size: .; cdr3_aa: CASSDVEAGGLEQYF; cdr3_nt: TGTGCCAGCAGCGATGTCGAGGCGGGGGGCCTCGAGCAGTACTTC
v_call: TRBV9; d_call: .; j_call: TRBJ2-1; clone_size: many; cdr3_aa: CASSYGDEQFF; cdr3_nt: TGTGCCAGCAGCTACGGGGATGAGCAGTTCTTC
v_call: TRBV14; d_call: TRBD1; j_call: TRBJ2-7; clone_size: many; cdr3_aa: CASSRETGAPSYEQYF; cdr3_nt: TGTGCCAGCAGCCGGGAGACAGGGGCACCTTCCTACGAGCAGTACTTC
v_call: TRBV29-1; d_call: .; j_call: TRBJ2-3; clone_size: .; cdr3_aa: CSVEGMNTQYF; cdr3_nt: TGCAGCGTTGAGGGTATGAATACGCAGTATTTT
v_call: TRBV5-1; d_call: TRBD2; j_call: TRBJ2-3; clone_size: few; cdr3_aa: CASSRWASGPTFISTDTQYF; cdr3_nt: TGCGCCAGCAGCCGGTGGGCTAGCGGACCCACCTTTATAAGCACAGATACGCAGTATTTT
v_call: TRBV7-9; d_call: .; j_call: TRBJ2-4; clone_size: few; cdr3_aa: CASSHGIAKNIQYF; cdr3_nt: TGTGCCAGCAGTCACGGAATAGCCAAAAACATTCAGTACTTC
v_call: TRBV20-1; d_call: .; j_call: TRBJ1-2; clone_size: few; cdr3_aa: CSAREGTTYTF; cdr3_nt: TGCAGTGCTAGAGAGGGGACCACATACACCTTC
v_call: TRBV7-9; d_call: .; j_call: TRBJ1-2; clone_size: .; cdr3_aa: CASSLAGGGEQYGYTF; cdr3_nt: TGTGCCAGCAGCTTAGCGGGCGGGGGCGAGCAGTATGGCTACACCTTC
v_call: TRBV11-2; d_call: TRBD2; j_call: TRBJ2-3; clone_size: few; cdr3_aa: CASSSITIRGTSDTPRADTQYF; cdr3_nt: TGTGCCAGCAGCTCCATTACCATACGCGGGACTAGCGATACACCTCGGGCAGATACGCAGTATTTT
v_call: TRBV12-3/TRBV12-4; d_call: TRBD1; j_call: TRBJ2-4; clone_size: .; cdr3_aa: CASSLYRDSQRNIQYF; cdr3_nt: TGTGCCAGCAGTTTGTATAGGGACAGCCAAAGAAACATTCAGTACTTC
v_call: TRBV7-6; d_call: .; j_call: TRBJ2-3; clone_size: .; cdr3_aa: CASSFNFIDTQYF; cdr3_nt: TGTGCCAGCAGCTTTAACTTTATAGATACGCAGTATTTT
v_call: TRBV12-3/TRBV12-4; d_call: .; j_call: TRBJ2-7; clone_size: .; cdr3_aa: CASSLGSKAYEQYF; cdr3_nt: TGTGCCAGCAGTTTGGGAAGTAAGGCCTACGAGCAGTACTTC
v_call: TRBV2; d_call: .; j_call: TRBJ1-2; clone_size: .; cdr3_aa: CASSRAPYGYTF; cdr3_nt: TGTGCCAGCAGCCGGGCCCCGTATGGCTACACCTTC
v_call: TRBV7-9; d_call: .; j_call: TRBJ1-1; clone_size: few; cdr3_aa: CASSLSPRSGTEAFF; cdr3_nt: TGTGCCAGCAGCTTATCCCCACGGAGTGGCACTGAAGCTTTCTTT
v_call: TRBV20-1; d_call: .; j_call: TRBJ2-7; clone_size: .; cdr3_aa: CSARSRGNLYEQYF; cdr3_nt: TGCAGTGCTAGGTCGAGGGGCAACCTCTACGAGCAGTACTTC
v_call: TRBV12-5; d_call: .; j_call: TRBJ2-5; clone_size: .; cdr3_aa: CASVRKGHLQETQYF; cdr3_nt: TGTGCTAGCGTCCGAAAGGGACATCTTCAAGAGACCCAGTACTTC
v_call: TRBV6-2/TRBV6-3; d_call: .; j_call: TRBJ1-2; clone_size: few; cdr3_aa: CASSYGVGRGYTF; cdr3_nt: TGTGCCAGCAGTTATGGAGTGGGGCGCGGCTACACCTTC
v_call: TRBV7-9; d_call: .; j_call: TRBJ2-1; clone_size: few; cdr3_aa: CASSLRTARSSYNEQFF; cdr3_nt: TGTGCCAGCAGCTTGCGCACGGCCCGGAGCTCCTACAATGAGCAGTTCTTC
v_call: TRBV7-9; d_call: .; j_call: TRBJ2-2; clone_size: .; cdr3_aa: CASSPMGRNTGELFF; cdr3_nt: TGTGCCAGCAGCCCCATGGGGAGGAACACCGGGGAGCTGTTTTTT
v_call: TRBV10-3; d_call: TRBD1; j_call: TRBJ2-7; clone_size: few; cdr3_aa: CAIRDRGDEQYF; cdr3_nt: TGTGCCATCCGGGACAGGGGCGACGAGCAGTACTTC
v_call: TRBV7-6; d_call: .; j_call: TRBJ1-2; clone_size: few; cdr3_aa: CASSLVGPGADGYTF; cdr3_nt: TGTGCCAGCAGCTTAGTGGGGCCAGGGGCTGACGGCTACACCTTC
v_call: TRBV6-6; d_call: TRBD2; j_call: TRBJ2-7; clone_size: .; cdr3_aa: CASSPPGLAGGKQYF; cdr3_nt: TGTGCCAGCAGCCCCCCGGGACTAGCGGGTGGAAAGCAGTACTTC
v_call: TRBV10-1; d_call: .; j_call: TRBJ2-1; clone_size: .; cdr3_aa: CASLKGTRPYNEQFF; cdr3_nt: TGCGCCAGCCTAAAGGGGACCAGGCCCTACAATGAGCAGTTCTTC
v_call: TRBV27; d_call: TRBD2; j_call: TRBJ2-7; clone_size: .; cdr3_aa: CASSLSPGGPYEQYF; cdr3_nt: TGTGCCAGCAGTTTATCGCCGGGAGGGCCTTACGAGCAGTACTTC
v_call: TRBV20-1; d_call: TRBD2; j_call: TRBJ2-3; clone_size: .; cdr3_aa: CSALDERGRRIDTQYF; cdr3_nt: TGCAGTGCTTTAGATGAGCGGGGGAGGAGGATAGATACGCAGTATTTT
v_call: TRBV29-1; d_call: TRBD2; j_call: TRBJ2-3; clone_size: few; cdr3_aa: CSYSGGFTDTQYF; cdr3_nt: TGCAGCTACAGCGGGGGGTTCACAGATACGCAGTATTTT
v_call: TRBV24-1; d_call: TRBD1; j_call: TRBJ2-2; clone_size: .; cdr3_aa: CATSDTSGTGNTGELFF; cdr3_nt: TGTGCCACCAGTGATACCTCCGGGACAGGGAACACCGGGGAGCTGTTTTTT
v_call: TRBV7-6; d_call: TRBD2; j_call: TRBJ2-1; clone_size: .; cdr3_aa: CASSPLGLAGNNEQFF; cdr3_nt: TGTGCCAGCAGCCCGCTGGGGCTAGCGGGCAACAATGAGCAGTTCTTC
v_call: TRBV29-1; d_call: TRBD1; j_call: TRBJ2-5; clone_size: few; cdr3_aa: CSVDRTGGLGETQYF; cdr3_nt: TGCAGCGTTGATAGGACAGGCGGCTTGGGAGAGACCCAGTACTTC
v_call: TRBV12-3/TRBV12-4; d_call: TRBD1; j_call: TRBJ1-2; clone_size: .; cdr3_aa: CASSLETGGNYGYTF; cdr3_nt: TGTGCCAGCAGTTTAGAGACAGGGGGGAACTATGGCTACACCTTC
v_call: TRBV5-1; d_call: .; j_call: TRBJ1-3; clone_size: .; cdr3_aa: CASSFHWVSSGNTIYF; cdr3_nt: TGCGCCAGCAGCTTTCATTGGGTTTCCTCTGGAAACACCATATATTTT
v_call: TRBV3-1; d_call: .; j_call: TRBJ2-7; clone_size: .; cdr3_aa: CASSPLDKTYEQYF; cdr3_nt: TGTGCCAGCAGCCCACTCGACAAGACCTACGAGCAGTACTTC